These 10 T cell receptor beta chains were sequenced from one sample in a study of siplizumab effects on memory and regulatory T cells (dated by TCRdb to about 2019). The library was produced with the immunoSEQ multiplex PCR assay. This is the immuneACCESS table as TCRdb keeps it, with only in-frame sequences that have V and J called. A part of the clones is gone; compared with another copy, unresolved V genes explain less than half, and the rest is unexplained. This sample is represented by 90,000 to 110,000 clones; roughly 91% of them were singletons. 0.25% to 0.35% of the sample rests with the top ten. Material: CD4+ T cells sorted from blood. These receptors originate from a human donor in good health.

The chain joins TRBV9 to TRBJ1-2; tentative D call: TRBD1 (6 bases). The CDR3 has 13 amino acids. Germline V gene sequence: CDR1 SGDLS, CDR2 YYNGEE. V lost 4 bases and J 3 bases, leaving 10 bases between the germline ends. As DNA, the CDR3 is TGTGCCAGCAGCCCCGGGACACACTATGGCTACACCTTC. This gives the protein CASSPGTHYGYTF. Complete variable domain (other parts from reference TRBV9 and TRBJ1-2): DSGVTQTPKHLITATGQRVTLRCSPRSGDLSVYWYQQSLDQGLQFLIQYYNGEERAKGNILERFSAQQFPDLHSELNLSSLELGDSALYFCASSPGTHYGYTFGSGTRLTVV.

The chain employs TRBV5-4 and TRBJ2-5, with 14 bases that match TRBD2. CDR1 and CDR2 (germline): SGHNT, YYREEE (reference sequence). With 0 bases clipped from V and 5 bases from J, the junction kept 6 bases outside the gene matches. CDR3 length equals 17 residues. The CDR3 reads CASSLAGLAGGFETQYF. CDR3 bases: TGTGCCAGCAGCTTGGCCGGACTAGCGGGGGGTTTTGAGACCCAGTACTTC. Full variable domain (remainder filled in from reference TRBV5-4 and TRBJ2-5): ETGVTQSPTHLIKTRGQQVTLRCSSQSGHNTVSWYQQALGQGPQFIFQYYREEENGRGNFPPRFSGLQFPNYSSELNVNALELDDSALYLCASSLAGLAGGFETQYFGPGTRLLVL.

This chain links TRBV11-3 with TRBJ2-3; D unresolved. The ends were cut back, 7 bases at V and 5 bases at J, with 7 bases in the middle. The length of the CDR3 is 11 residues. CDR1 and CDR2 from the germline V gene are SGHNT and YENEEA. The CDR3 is CASTAEDTQYF. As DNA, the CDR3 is TGTGCCAGCACCGCGGAAGATACGCAGTATTTT.

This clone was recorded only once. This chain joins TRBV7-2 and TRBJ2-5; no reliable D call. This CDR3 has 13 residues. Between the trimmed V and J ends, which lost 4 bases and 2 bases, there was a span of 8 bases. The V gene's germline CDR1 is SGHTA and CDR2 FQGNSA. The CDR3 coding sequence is TGTGCCAGCAGCTCAAGACGTCAAGAGACCCAGTACTTC. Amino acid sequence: CASSSRRQETQYF.

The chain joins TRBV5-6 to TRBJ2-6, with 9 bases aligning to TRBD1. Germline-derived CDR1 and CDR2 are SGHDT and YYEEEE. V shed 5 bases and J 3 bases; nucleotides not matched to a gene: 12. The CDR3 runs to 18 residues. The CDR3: CASRLGGQGVGGANVLTF. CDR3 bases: TGTGCCAGCAGACTGGGGGGACAGGGAGTCGGTGGGGCCAACGTCCTGACTTTC.

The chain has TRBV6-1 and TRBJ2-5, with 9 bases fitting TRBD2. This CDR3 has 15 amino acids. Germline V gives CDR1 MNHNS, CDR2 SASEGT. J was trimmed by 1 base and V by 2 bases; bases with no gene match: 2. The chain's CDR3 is CASSELAGPQETQYF. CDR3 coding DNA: TGTGCCAGCAGTGAACTAGCGGGGCCCCAAGAGACCCAGTACTTC.

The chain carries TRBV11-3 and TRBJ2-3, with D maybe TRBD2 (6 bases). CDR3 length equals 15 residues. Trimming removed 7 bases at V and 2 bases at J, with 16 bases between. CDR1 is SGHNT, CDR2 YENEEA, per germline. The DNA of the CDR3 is TGTGCCAGCACCTTGGGAAGCGGGTTCACAGATACGCAGTATTTT. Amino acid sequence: CASTLGSGFTDTQYF.

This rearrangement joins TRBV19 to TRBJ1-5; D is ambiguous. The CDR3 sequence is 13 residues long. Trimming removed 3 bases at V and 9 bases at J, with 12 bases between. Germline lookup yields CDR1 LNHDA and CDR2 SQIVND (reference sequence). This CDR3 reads CASSIEPPGPQHF. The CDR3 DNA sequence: TGTGCCAGTAGTATCGAACCCCCCGGGCCCCAGCATTTT.

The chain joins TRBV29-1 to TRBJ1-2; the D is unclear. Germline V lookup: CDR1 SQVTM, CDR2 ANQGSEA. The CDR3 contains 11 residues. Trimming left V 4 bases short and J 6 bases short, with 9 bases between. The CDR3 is CSVGILNGYTF. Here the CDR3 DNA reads TGCAGCGTTGGGATATTGAATGGCTACACCTTC. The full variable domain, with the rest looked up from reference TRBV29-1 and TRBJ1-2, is SAVISQKPSRDICQRGTSLTIQCQVDSQVTMMFWYRQQPGQSLTLIATANQGSEATYESGFVIDKFPISRPNLTFSTLTVSNMSPEDSSIYLCSVGILNGYTFGSGTRLTVV.

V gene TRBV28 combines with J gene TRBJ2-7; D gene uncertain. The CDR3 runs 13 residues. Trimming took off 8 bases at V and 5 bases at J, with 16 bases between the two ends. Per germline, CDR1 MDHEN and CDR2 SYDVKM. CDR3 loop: CASRPPPGNEQYF. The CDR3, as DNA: TGTGCCAGCCGACCTCCGCCGGGTAACGAGCAGTACTTC.